The clone carrying this T cell receptor (beta chain) turned up a few times. This specimen comes from a study of blood T cell repertoires in COVID-19. Whole-study context: Material from acute and convalescent COVID-19 was sourced from the United States, Italy and Spain. The analysed material was cDNA or gDNA that came from T cells, B-cell-depleted T cells, or PBMCs.

Deletions cut 0 bases from V and 3 bases from J, with 13 bases between. The CDR3 consists of 17 residues. The germline gives CDR1 SGDLS, CDR2 YYNGEE. In the original analysis: Amplification from reference gene primers served as the basis for estimated nucleated cell counts. Sequencing was performed with immunoSEQ multiplex PCR; in TCRdb, only in-frame clones are kept and a portion is missing. Clonal size and the V and J genes are those of that table, whereas D and trimming came from the DNA. This sample yields roughly 140,000 clones, of which around nine tenths are seen a single time; 3.5% to 5.5% belongs to the top ten.

The chain links TRBV9 to TRBJ2-6; D is uncertain. Specimen: peripheral blood. The sequence was collected from a woman in her thirties or forties with acute or convalescent COVID-19. The CDR3 DNA sequence: TGTGCCAGCAGCGTAGCCAAGCGTTCGGGTGGGGCCAACGTCCTGACTTTC. Its translation is CASSVAKRSGGANVLTF.